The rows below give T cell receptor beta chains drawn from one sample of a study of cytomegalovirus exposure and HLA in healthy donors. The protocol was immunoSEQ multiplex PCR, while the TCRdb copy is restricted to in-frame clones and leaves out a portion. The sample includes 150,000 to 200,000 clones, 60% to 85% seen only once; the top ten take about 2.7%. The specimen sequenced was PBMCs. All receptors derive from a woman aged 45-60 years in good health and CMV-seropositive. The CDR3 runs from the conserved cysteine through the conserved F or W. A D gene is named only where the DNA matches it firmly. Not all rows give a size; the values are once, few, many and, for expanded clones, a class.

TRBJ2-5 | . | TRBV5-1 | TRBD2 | CASSLRVSRGEETQYF | TGCGCCAGCAGCTTGAGGGTATCGCGGGGGGAAGAGACCCAGTACTTC
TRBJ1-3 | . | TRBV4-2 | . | CASSQDQFQAGTTIYF | TGTGCCAGCAGCCAAGATCAATTTCAGGCGGGGACCACCATATATTTT
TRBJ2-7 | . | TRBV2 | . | CASSEADRFAYEQYF | TGTGCCAGCAGTGAGGCAGACAGGTTCGCCTACGAGCAGTACTTC
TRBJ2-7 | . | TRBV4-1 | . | CASSRSLHFSYEQYF | TGCGCCAGCAGCCGTTCCCTCCACTTCTCCTACGAGCAGTACTTC
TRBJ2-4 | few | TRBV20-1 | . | CSGEAKNIQYF | TGCAGTGGAGAAGCCAAAAACATTCAGTACTTC
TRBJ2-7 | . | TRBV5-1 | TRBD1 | CASSLSRTGSIYEQYF | TGCGCCAGCAGCTTGTCTAGGACAGGCAGTATCTACGAGCAGTACTTC
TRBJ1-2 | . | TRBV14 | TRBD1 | CASSPRDEGAKGYTF | TGTGCCAGCAGCCCCCGCGACGAGGGGGCAAAGGGCTACACCTTC
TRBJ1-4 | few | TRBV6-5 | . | CASRSQERLFF | TGTGCCAGCAGATCACAAGAACGCCTGTTTTTT
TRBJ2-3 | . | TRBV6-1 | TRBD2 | CASRSGLAGTDTQYF | TGTGCCAGCAGATCGGGACTAGCGGGCACAGATACGCAGTATTTT
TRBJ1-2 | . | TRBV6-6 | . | CASSYARGLYGYTF | TGTGCCAGCAGTTACGCCCGGGGGTTATATGGCTACACCTTC
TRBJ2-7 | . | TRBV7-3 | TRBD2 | CASSLTAGGSEQYF | TGTGCCAGCAGCTTAACAGCGGGGGGCTCGGAGCAGTACTTC
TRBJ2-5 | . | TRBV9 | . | CASSVEGGEETQYF | TGTGCCAGCAGCGTAGAAGGAGGGGAAGAGACCCAGTACTTC
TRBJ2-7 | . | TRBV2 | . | CASGTNPTSVQYF | TGTGCCAGCGGAACTAACCCTACGAGCGTGCAGTACTTC
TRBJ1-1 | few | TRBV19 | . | CASSYLGGPIEAFF | TGTGCCAGTAGTTACTTGGGCGGGCCGATTGAAGCTTTCTTT
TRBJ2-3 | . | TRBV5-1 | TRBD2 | CASSLERGGSTDTQYF | TGCGCCAGCAGCTTGGAACGGGGGGGTAGCACAGATACGCAGTATTTT
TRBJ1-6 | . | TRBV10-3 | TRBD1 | CAISESGQGIHF | TGTGCCATCAGTGAGTCCGGACAGGGGATCCACTTT
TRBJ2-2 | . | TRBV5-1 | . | CASSYRDTGELFF | TGCGCCAGCAGCTACAGGGACACCGGGGAGCTGTTTTTT
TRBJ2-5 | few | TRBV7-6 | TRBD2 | CASSLGLAGGQETQYF | TGTGCCAGCAGCCTCGGACTAGCGGGGGGGCAAGAGACCCAGTACTTC
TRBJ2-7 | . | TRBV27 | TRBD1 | CASSFSDRGPYEQYF | TGTGCCAGCAGTTTCTCCGACAGGGGGCCCTACGAGCAGTACTTC
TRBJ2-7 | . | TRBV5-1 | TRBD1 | CVSSLGDRVQLHEQYF | TGCGTCAGCAGCTTGGGGGACAGGGTACAGCTCCACGAGCAGTACTTC
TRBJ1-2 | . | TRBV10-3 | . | CAISDLYGYTF | TGTGCCATCAGTGACCTCTATGGCTACACCTTC
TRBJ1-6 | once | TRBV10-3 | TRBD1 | CAISSTGGLSSYNSPLHF | TGTGCCATCAGTTCTACAGGGGGACTGAGCTCCTATAATTCACCCCTCCACTTT
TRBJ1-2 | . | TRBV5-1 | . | CASSLMGDRGYTF | TGCGCCAGCAGCTTGATGGGCGATCGTGGCTACACCTTC
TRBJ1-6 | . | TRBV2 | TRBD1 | CASSVAGGNNSPLHF | TGTGCCAGCAGTGTGGCAGGGGGCAATAATTCACCCCTCCACTTT
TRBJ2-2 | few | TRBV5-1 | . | CASKRGINTGELFF | TGCGCCAGCAAGAGGGGGATTAACACCGGGGAGCTGTTTTTT
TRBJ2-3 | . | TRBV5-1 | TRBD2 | CASSSLAGGDPQHTDTQYF | TGCGCCAGCAGCTCACTAGCGGGGGGGGACCCACAGCACACAGATACGCAGTATTTT
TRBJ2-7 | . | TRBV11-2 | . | CASSSRPGIREYF | TGTGCCAGCAGCTCACGGCCCGGGATAAGAGAGTACTTC
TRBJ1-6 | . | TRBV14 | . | CASSRGETNSPLHF | TGTGCCAGCAGCCGGGGGGAAACCAATTCACCCCTCCACTTT
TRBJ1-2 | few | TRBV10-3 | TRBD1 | CAISEPGQGRNYGYTF | TGTGCCATCAGTGAGCCGGGACAGGGGAGGAACTATGGCTACACCTTC
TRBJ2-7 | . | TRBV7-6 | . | CASSPGLLSSYEQYF | TGTGCCAGCAGCCCTGGACTGTTGAGCTCCTACGAGCAGTACTTC
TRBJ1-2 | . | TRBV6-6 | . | CASSYSNAINGYTF | TGTGCCAGCAGTTACTCGAATGCTATCAATGGCTACACCTTC
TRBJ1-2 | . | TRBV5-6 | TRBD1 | CASSPVTGGAVGYPF | TGTGCCAGCAGCCCCGTCACAGGGGGCGCCGTTGGCTACCCCTTC
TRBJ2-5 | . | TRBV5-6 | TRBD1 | CASSEGQGQETQYF | TGTGCCAGCAGTGAAGGACAGGGTCAAGAGACCCAGTACTTC
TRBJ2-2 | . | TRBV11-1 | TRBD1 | CASSKSYRGASTGELFF | TGTGCCAGCAGCAAATCCTACAGGGGGGCGAGCACCGGGGAGCTGTTTTTT
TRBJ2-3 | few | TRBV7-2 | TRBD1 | CASSSRTGTDTQYF | TGTGCCAGCAGCTCTCGGACAGGGACAGATACGCAGTATTTT
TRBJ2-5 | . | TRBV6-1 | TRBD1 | CASSKTGIPQETQYF | TGTGCCAGCAGTAAGACAGGGATCCCGCAAGAGACCCAGTACTTC
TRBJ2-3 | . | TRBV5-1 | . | CASSLEGSDTQYF | TGCGCCAGCAGCTTGGAGGGGTCAGATACGCAGTATTTT
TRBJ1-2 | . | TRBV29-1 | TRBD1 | CSVDPDREYGYTF | TGCAGCGTCGACCCCGACAGGGAATATGGCTACACCTTC